This T cell receptor beta chain was retrieved from a study of cytomegalovirus exposure and HLA in healthy donors. Study-level results: The study recorded over 150 TCR beta chains that were cytomegalovirus-associated.

This clone was counted once. Its antigen is unknown. The PCR ran on 60 Vbeta and 13 Jbeta primers. Methods used by the authors: Roughly 73 million unique TCR beta chains, some 9.9 million of them shared, were counted by a later analysis. The table came from immunoSEQ multiplex PCR; TCRdb's copy has only in-frame clones and leaves some out. V and J calls and clone size are copied from that table; D and trimming were computed from the DNA. The data hold about 69,000 clones, with roughly four fifths observed a single time. The germline V and J ends were trimmed by 0 bases and 3 bases, with 12 bases remaining between them. Germline V gene sequence: CDR1 LGHNA, CDR2 YNFKEQ. The CDR3 spans 15 residues.

The sample comprised PBMCs. The rearrangement links TRBV4-2 to TRBJ2-7; D is undetermined. The TCR sequence derives from an older woman in good health and CMV-seropositive. CDR3 region: CASSQEDNTLYEQYF. The DNA for the CDR3 is TGTGCCAGCAGCCAAGAAGATAACACCCTCTACGAGCAGTACTTC.